This is a list of T cell receptor beta chains from one sample in a study of cytotoxic CD8 clonotypes in ibrutinib-treated CLL. TCRdb keeps only in-frame clones here, not all; method: immunoSEQ multiplex PCR. The table includes about 160,000 clones, roughly 90% detected once. The sample in question was PBMCs, obtained at disease progression, from a patient treated with ibrutinib. The receptors stem from a human donor with chronic lymphocytic leukemia. Both conserved end residues are part of each CDR3. Fields, in order: clone size, V gene, J gene, D gene, CDR3 protein, CDR3 DNA. A D gene is named only where the DNA matches it firmly. Not every row has a clone size; where given, it reads once, few, many or a size class.

size: NA
V: TRBV6-5
J: TRBJ1-2
D: TRBD1
CDR3: CASSYGRGRGGYTF
DNA: TGTGCCAGCAGTTACGGCAGGGGGCGAGGGGGCTACACCTTC

size: many
V: TRBV6-5
J: TRBJ2-7
D: NA
CDR3: CASSYSVTQGPYEQYF
DNA: TGTGCCAGCAGTTACTCGGTAACACAGGGCCCCTACGAGCAGTACTTC

size: NA
V: TRBV29-1
J: TRBJ1-2
D: NA
CDR3: CSVDYGTDGYTF
DNA: TGCAGCGTTGATTATGGGACCGATGGCTACACCTTC

size: NA
V: TRBV30
J: TRBJ2-7
D: NA
CDR3: CAWSPDENYEQYF
DNA: TGTGCCTGGAGCCCGGACGAGAACTACGAGCAGTACTTC

size: NA
V: TRBV5-1
J: TRBJ2-1
D: TRBD1
CDR3: CASSLRDRGYNEQFF
DNA: TGCGCCAGCAGCTTGCGGGACAGGGGTTACAATGAGCAGTTCTTC

size: NA
V: TRBV5-6
J: TRBJ1-6
D: TRBD1
CDR3: CASSLGKGANSPLHF
DNA: TGTGCCAGCAGCCTAGGGAAGGGGGCTAATTCACCCCTCCACTTT

size: NA
V: TRBV7-9
J: TRBJ1-1
D: NA
CDR3: CASSLGTRNTEAFF
DNA: TGTGCCAGCAGCTTGGGTACAAGGAACACTGAAGCTTTCTTT

size: NA
V: TRBV6-1
J: TRBJ2-7
D: NA
CDR3: CASLVWTGPYEQYF
DNA: TGTGCCAGTCTCGTCTGGACGGGACCCTACGAGCAGTACTTC

size: NA
V: TRBV7-7
J: TRBJ2-7
D: TRBD1
CDR3: CASSFRQGPHEQYF
DNA: TGTGCTAGCAGCTTCAGACAGGGGCCCCACGAGCAGTACTTC

size: NA
V: TRBV5-8
J: TRBJ2-7
D: TRBD1
CDR3: CASSSGTGSYEQYF
DNA: TGTGCCAGCAGCTCCGGGACAGGGTCCTACGAGCAGTACTTC

size: NA
V: TRBV5-6
J: TRBJ1-2
D: NA
CDR3: CASSLEAAYGYTF
DNA: TGTGCCAGCAGCTTGGAGGCAGCCTATGGCTACACCTTC

size: NA
V: TRBV7-3
J: TRBJ1-2
D: TRBD1
CDR3: CASSLGTGRDYGYTF
DNA: TGTGCCAGCAGCTTAGGGACAGGGAGGGACTATGGCTACACCTTC

size: NA
V: TRBV11-2
J: TRBJ2-3
D: NA
CDR3: CASSLDGGKTDTQYF
DNA: TGTGCCAGCAGCTTAGATGGGGGGAAGACAGATACGCAGTATTTT

size: NA
V: TRBV7-8
J: TRBJ1-5
D: NA
CDR3: CASNHFSNQPQHF
DNA: TGTGCCAGCAACCATTTTAGCAATCAGCCCCAGCATTTT

size: NA
V: TRBV6-1
J: TRBJ1-1
D: NA
CDR3: CASKRQEGRLFEAFF
DNA: TGTGCCAGCAAGCGACAGGAGGGTCGTTTGTTTGAAGCTTTCTTT

size: NA
V: TRBV30
J: TRBJ1-4
D: TRBD1
CDR3: CAWSVRGPGEKLFF
DNA: TGTGCCTGGAGTGTTAGGGGGCCAGGTGAAAAACTGTTTTTT

size: NA
V: TRBV28
J: TRBJ2-1
D: NA
CDR3: CASSFKAGFNEQFF
DNA: TGTGCCAGCAGTTTTAAGGCAGGGTTCAATGAGCAGTTCTTC

size: NA
V: TRBV7-2
J: TRBJ2-5
D: NA
CDR3: CASSLVPYQETQYF
DNA: TGTGCCAGCAGCTTAGTCCCGTACCAAGAGACCCAGTACTTC

size: NA
V: TRBV28
J: TRBJ1-1
D: NA
CDR3: CASSSLTRGATEAFF
DNA: TGTGCCAGCAGTTCCCTTACACGGGGGGCCACTGAAGCTTTCTTT

size: once
V: TRBV12-5
J: TRBJ2-7
D: NA
CDR3: CASGLGQTGNEQYF
DNA: TGTGCTAGTGGTTTGGGCCAGACTGGTAACGAGCAGTACTTC

size: NA
V: TRBV30
J: TRBJ1-5
D: TRBD1
CDR3: CAWSTERTGSQHF
DNA: TGTGCCTGGAGTACCGAACGGACAGGGTCACAGCATTTT

size: once
V: TRBV4-3
J: TRBJ1-1
D: NA
CDR3: CASSQSAMNTEAFF
DNA: TGCGCCAGCAGCCAGTCAGCTATGAACACTGAAGCTTTCTTT

size: NA
V: TRBV7-2
J: TRBJ1-2
D: NA
CDR3: CASSLAPGDGYTF
DNA: TGTGCCAGCAGCTTAGCGCCGGGAGATGGCTACACCTTC

size: NA
V: TRBV7-2
J: TRBJ1-1
D: NA
CDR3: CASSLLPEDTEAFF
DNA: TGTGCCAGCAGCTTACTCCCAGAGGACACTGAAGCTTTCTTT

size: once
V: TRBV5-1
J: TRBJ2-5
D: TRBD1
CDR3: CASSLVGGQYETQYF
DNA: TGCGCCAGCAGCTTGGTAGGGGGACAGTACGAGACCCAGTACTTC

size: NA
V: TRBV29-1
J: TRBJ2-7
D: NA
CDR3: CSVEINRYEQYF
DNA: TGCAGCGTTGAGATCAACAGGTACGAGCAGTACTTC

size: once
V: TRBV4-1
J: TRBJ1-5
D: NA
CDR3: CASSQGSSNQPQHF
DNA: TGCGCCAGCAGCCAAGGGTCAAGCAATCAGCCCCAGCATTTT

size: NA
V: TRBV7-9
J: TRBJ1-5
D: TRBD1
CDR3: CASSRQGNQPQHF
DNA: TGTGCCAGCAGTAGACAGGGGAACCAGCCCCAGCATTTT

size: NA
V: TRBV5-1
J: TRBJ2-5
D: TRBD2
CDR3: CASSLGGLEETQYF
DNA: TGCGCCAGCAGCTTGGGGGGACTAGAAGAGACCCAGTACTTC

size: NA
V: TRBV4-1
J: TRBJ2-7
D: NA
CDR3: CASSQDRFYEQYF
DNA: TGCGCCAGCAGCCAAGATCGATTCTACGAGCAGTACTTC

size: NA
V: TRBV27
J: TRBJ2-3
D: NA
CDR3: CASSPRATVTDTQYF
DNA: TGTGCCAGCAGTCCCAGGGCCACGGTTACAGATACGCAGTATTTT

size: NA
V: TRBV5-1
J: TRBJ2-7
D: NA
CDR3: CASSLETMSYEQYF
DNA: TGCGCCAGCAGCTTGGAGACAATGAGCTACGAGCAGTACTTC

size: NA
V: TRBV5-6
J: TRBJ2-7
D: TRBD2
CDR3: CASSLTSGGSYEQYF
DNA: TGTGCCAGCAGCTTGACTAGCGGAGGCTCCTACGAGCAGTACTTC

size: NA
V: TRBV28
J: TRBJ2-2
D: NA
CDR3: CASSQWLTGELFF
DNA: TGTGCCAGCAGTCAATGGCTCACCGGGGAGCTGTTTTTT

size: NA
V: TRBV7-6
J: TRBJ2-3
D: NA
CDR3: CASSFEPWDTDTQYF
DNA: TGTGCCAGCAGCTTCGAGCCGTGGGACACAGATACGCAGTATTTT

size: NA
V: TRBV7-6
J: TRBJ2-2
D: NA
CDR3: CASSFRIQGTGELFF
DNA: TGTGCCAGCAGCTTTCGAATCCAGGGGACCGGGGAGCTGTTTTTT

size: NA
V: TRBV25-1
J: TRBJ1-2
D: NA
CDR3: CASSESRGAGGGYTF
DNA: TGTGCCAGCAGTGAATCTAGGGGGGCGGGAGGTGGCTACACCTTC

size: NA
V: TRBV5-5
J: TRBJ2-7
D: NA
CDR3: CASTMRSGYEQYF
DNA: TGTGCCAGCACCATGAGATCGGGTTACGAGCAGTACTTC